The TCR beta chain under discussion was sequenced for a study of OX40 agonist ivuxolimab in advanced cancers. The table came from immunoSEQ multiplex PCR; TCRdb's copy has only in-frame clones and leaves some out. The table lists over 95,000 clones, about 87% of them singletons. Points on this clone: Its matching antigen is unknown.

The study, taken as a whole, reports: Clonal expansion in partial responders at 0.1-3.0 mg/kg ranked among the lowest.

The clonotype comes from an adult with an advanced solid tumor such as melanoma, head and neck, liver or kidney cancer. Sequenced material: CD4+ or CD8+ T cells sorted from blood, taken in a trial of the OX40 agonist ivuxolimab.

CDR3 DNA sequence: TGCGCCAGCACGAAGGACGGAGACCTCTACGAGCAGTACTTC. Its translation is CASTKDGDLYEQYF. The chain has TRBV5-1 and TRBJ2-5; D call uncertain. Judging by the DNA end, TRBJ2-7 fits better; the J call may be wrong. CDR1 is SGHRS, CDR2 YFSETQ, per germline. This CDR3 is 14 amino acids long.